These T cell receptor beta chains were read from a single sample in a study of technical replicates of blood from several donors. TCRdb's table, derived via immunoSEQ multiplex PCR, lists solely in-frame clones and lacks some. The sample records 60,000 to 80,000 clones, about 90% being singletons. The sequenced material came from T cells isolated from PBMCs. These TCRs come from a human donor in good health. Both conserved end residues are part of each CDR3. The D gene is left open where the match is weak. The listing skips clone size in some rows; elsewhere it reads once, few, many or a size class.

J	D	V	size	CDR3	DNA
TRBJ1-1	.	TRBV28	.	CASSLTSDSYTEAFF	TGTGCCAGCAGTTTAACTAGCGACAGCTACACTGAAGCTTTCTTT
TRBJ2-7	TRBD1	TRBV6-5	.	CASSSQDRAAYEQYF	TGTGCCAGCAGTTCCCAGGACAGGGCAGCCTACGAGCAGTACTTC
TRBJ2-7	TRBD2	TRBV10-3	.	CAIALGGATLSLAGGPEQYF	TGTGCCATCGCCCTTGGGGGGGCTACCTTGAGTTTAGCGGGAGGGCCGGAGCAGTACTTC
TRBJ2-7	.	TRBV2	.	CASRLYEQYF	TGTGCCAGCAGATTATACGAGCAGTACTTC
TRBJ2-5	TRBD2	TRBV7-7	.	CASSLVPTSGRDRETQYF	TGTGCTAGCAGCTTAGTCCCGACTAGCGGGAGGGATCGCGAGACCCAGTACTTC
TRBJ2-1	TRBD2	TRBV10-3	.	CAIHPSGHNEQFF	TGTGCCATTCATCCTAGCGGTCACAATGAGCAGTTCTTC
TRBJ2-1	TRBD2	TRBV19	.	CASSPRGLAGGHSSYNEQFF	TGTGCCAGTAGTCCACGGGGGCTAGCGGGAGGGCATAGCTCCTACAATGAGCAGTTCTTC
TRBJ1-4	.	TRBV18	.	CASSPLATNEKLFF	TGTGCCAGCTCACCACTAGCAACTAATGAAAAACTGTTTTTT
TRBJ2-5	.	TRBV11-1	once	CASSFLGLQETQYF	TGTGCCAGCAGCTTCTTGGGACTTCAAGAGACCCAGTACTTC
TRBJ1-1	.	TRBV27	.	CAIIGGLDTEAFF	TGTGCAATAATAGGAGGATTGGACACTGAAGCTTTCTTT
TRBJ1-2	.	TRBV9	few	CASSGAGVGYTF	TGTGCCAGCAGCGGAGCAGGGGTGGGCTACACCTTC
TRBJ1-1	TRBD1	TRBV7-3	once	CASSPLGQGDTEAFF	TGTGCCAGCAGCCCGCTAGGGCAGGGGGACACTGAAGCTTTCTTT
TRBJ2-1	.	TRBV6-5	.	CASSSQGDLTNNEQFF	TGTGCCAGCAGTTCACAAGGGGATTTGACCAACAATGAGCAGTTCTTC
TRBJ2-3	TRBD1	TRBV14	.	CASSRLDRGGTDTQYF	TGTGCCAGCAGCCGTCTCGACAGGGGTGGGACAGATACGCAGTATTTT
TRBJ1-5	.	TRBV28	.	CASSFWELSKNQPQHF	TGTGCCAGCAGTTTTTGGGAGCTATCAAAGAATCAGCCCCAGCATTTT
TRBJ1-1	.	TRBV25-1	.	CASRARYTNTEAFF	TGTGCCAGCAGGGCAAGATATACGAACACTGAAGCTTTCTTT
TRBJ2-3	TRBD1	TRBV5-4	.	CASGRQGTDTQYF	TGTGCCAGCGGGAGACAGGGTACAGATACGCAGTATTTT
TRBJ1-1	TRBD1	TRBV11-2	.	CASSLVGTGTANTEAFF	TGTGCCAGCAGCTTAGTAGGCACAGGGACAGCCAACACTGAAGCTTTCTTT
TRBJ1-1	TRBD1	TRBV30	.	CAWGQGRTEAFF	TGTGCCTGGGGACAGGGGAGAACTGAAGCTTTCTTT
TRBJ2-3	.	TRBV10-1	.	CASSAGADTQYF	TGCGCCAGCAGTGCAGGGGCAGATACGCAGTATTTT
TRBJ2-3	.	TRBV10-3	.	CALQGNTDTQYF	TGTGCCCTACAGGGAAACACAGATACGCAGTATTTT
TRBJ2-1	TRBD2	TRBV10-2	.	CASSDSLTSGNNEQFF	TGCGCCAGCAGTGACTCCCTGACTAGCGGGAACAATGAGCAGTTCTTC
TRBJ2-7	TRBD2	TRBV5-4	.	CASSLAGVDYEQYF	TGTGCCAGCAGCTTAGCGGGAGTGGATTACGAGCAGTACTTC
TRBJ2-3	TRBD2	TRBV11-3	.	CASTWGGSTDTQYF	TGTGCCAGCACCTGGGGAGGGAGCACAGATACGCAGTATTTT
TRBJ2-1	.	TRBV28	.	CASSFEGERLSYNEQFF	TGTGCCAGCAGTTTTGAGGGGGAGCGTTTATCCTACAATGAGCAGTTCTTC
TRBJ2-1	TRBD2	TRBV27	.	CASSLSYRLAAYNEQFF	TGTGCCAGCAGTTTATCGTACCGACTAGCGGCATACAATGAGCAGTTCTTC
TRBJ2-7	TRBD1	TRBV6-4	.	CASSEAGTGYEQYF	TGTGCCAGCAGTGAGGCCGGGACAGGCTACGAGCAGTACTTC
TRBJ2-3	TRBD1	TRBV4-3	few	CASSRDIGQVTDTQYF	TGCGCCAGCAGCCGAGATATTGGACAGGTCACAGATACGCAGTATTTT
TRBJ1-5	TRBD1	TRBV7-2	.	CASSLTGGFNIDHQPQHF	TGTGCCAGCAGCTTAACAGGGGGCTTTAATATTGATCATCAGCCCCAGCATTTT
TRBJ1-3	.	TRBV7-2	.	CASSKTLASGNTIYF	TGTGCCAGCAGCAAGACACTCGCCTCTGGAAACACCATATATTTT
TRBJ2-2	TRBD2	TRBV30	.	CAWTRPLALNTGELFF	TGTGCCTGGACCCGACCACTAGCGCTTAACACCGGGGAGCTGTTTTTT
TRBJ2-1	.	TRBV7-8	.	CASSFPGHIDSPQYNEQFF	TGTGCCAGCAGCTTCCCAGGACACATAGACTCTCCACAGTACAATGAGCAGTTCTTC
TRBJ1-5	.	TRBV5-8	.	CASSWGPGSNQPQHF	TGTGCCAGCAGCTGGGGGCCGGGGAGCAATCAGCCCCAGCATTTT
TRBJ1-5	TRBD1	TRBV7-3	.	CASSLRCKGTGDSQPQHF	TGTGCCAGCAGCTTAAGGTGTAAGGGGACAGGGGATTCCCAGCCCCAGCATTTT
TRBJ1-5	.	TRBV7-9	.	CASSLDSYQPQHF	TGTGCCAGCAGCTTAGACAGTTATCAGCCCCAGCATTTT
TRBJ2-7	TRBD2	TRBV28	.	CASSAPAGGSYEQYF	TGTGCCAGCAGTGCCCCAGCGGGAGGGTCCTACGAGCAGTACTTC
TRBJ2-1	TRBD1	TRBV7-3	.	CASSSRQGAYNEQFF	TGTGCCAGCAGCTCTAGACAGGGGGCCTACAATGAGCAGTTCTTC
TRBJ2-1	TRBD2	TRBV6-5	.	CASRGGRPAYNEQFF	TGTGCCAGCAGGGGCGGGAGGCCCGCTTACAATGAGCAGTTCTTC